This T cell receptor (beta chain) stems from a study of OX40 agonist ivuxolimab in advanced cancers. About the research overall: At doses from 0.01 to 10 mg/kg, patients were given intravenous ivuxolimab every 2 weeks. Patients in dose escalation had liver, melanoma, kidney or head and neck cancers.

Turning to this clone: Its antigen is not identified.

Regarding the study as a whole: The CD4+ and CD8+ T cells in the blood had expanded clonally by week 6 at 0.1 to 3.0 mg/kg. Relative to CD4+ cells, CD8+ T cells on average had more expanded clones.

Germline V lookup: CDR1 SGDLS, CDR2 YYNGEE. Trimming at V came to 4 bases and at J to 7 bases, leaving 8 bases not matched to a gene. The CDR3 has 14 residues. Measured with immunoSEQ multiplex PCR; TCRdb has only the in-frame clones, and not every one. The table has tens of thousands of clones, roughly 88% seen once. The clonotype comes from an adult with an advanced solid tumor such as melanoma, head and neck, liver or kidney cancer. V and J are TRBV9 and TRBJ2-1; TRBD1 agrees at 7 bases. Sequencing used CD4+ or CD8+ T cells sorted from blood, obtained in a trial of the OX40 agonist ivuxolimab. CDR3 nucleotide sequence: TGTGCCAGCAGCATACAACAGACAGGGAATGAGCAGTTCTTC. Translation: CASSIQQTGNEQFF. The variable domain in full, completed from reference TRBV9 and TRBJ2-1, reads DSGVTQTPKHLITATGQRVTLRCSPRSGDLSVYWYQQSLDQGLQFLIQYYNGEERAKGNILERFSAQQFPDLHSELNLSSLELGDSALYFCASSIQQTGNEQFFGPGTRLTVL.